A single count supports the clone carrying this T cell receptor beta chain. Per the authors' pipeline: Reference gene primer amplification gave nucleated cell count estimates. Profiling relied on immunoSEQ multiplex PCR, and the TCRdb table lists in-frame clones only, not all of them. V and J calls and clone size are as listed in that table; D and trimming were resolved from the DNA. The table has 75,000 to 100,000 clones, 75% to 90% seen once. This entry is derived from a study of blood T cell repertoires in COVID-19. For the study at large: COVID-19 samples collected from the United States, Italy and Spain covered acute and convalescent phases. PBMCs, B-cell-depleted T cells, or T cells provided the cDNA or gDNA that made up the material.

The receptor comes from a human donor in a cohort sampled during active COVID-19. The sample comprised peripheral blood.

As DNA, the CDR3 is TGCGCCAGCAGCTTTATTGGGGGACACTACAATGAGCAGTTCTTC. As protein: CASSFIGGHYNEQFF. The chain is built from TRBV5-1 and TRBJ2-1, with a possible D match to TRBD1 (6 bases). Trimming took 2 bases from V and 3 from J, leaving 12 bases between them. The CDR3 is 15 residues long. CDR1 and CDR2 from the germline V gene are SGHRS and YFSETQ.